The source of this T cell receptor (beta chain) is a study of blood T cell repertoires in COVID-19. For the study at large: Both acute and convalescent COVID-19 samples were obtained from the United States, Italy and Spain.

The CDR3 length is 16 residues. The germline gives CDR1 KGHSH, CDR2 LQKENI. J lost 4 bases, V lost 0 bases, and 4 bases had no gene match. The table came from immunoSEQ multiplex PCR; TCRdb's copy has only in-frame clones and leaves some out. Among about 170,000 clones listed, roughly 80% were seen once. About this clone itself: This sample also contains other DNA sequences that code for the same CDR3.

The sequence was obtained from a man between 60 and 75 years old with acute or convalescent COVID-19. The sequenced sample consisted of peripheral blood. The rearrangement links TRBV18 to TRBJ2-1; 9 bases are a match to TRBD2. The CDR3 nucleotides read TGTGCCAGCTCACCACCGTCGCGGGGGGGATACAATGAGCAGTTCTTC. Translating it yields CASSPPSRGGYNEQFF.